This T cell receptor (beta chain) was observed in a study of shared clonotypes between healthy human individuals (dated by TCRdb to about 2020). Notes on the research overall: The cohort included three men and a couple of women between 18 and 49 years of age. Per donor, three plates each were used for CD4 naive and CD4 memory, two for CD8 naive, and one for CD8 memory. Between about 0.94 and 8.9 billion PBMCs per donor were obtained by leukapheresis. The study deeply sequenced blood TCR repertoires of about 5 healthy adults to estimate repertoire size and the extent of clonotype sharing between individuals. Different laboratories and diverse techniques were used to prepare libraries and sequence TCR repertoires, to increase sequencing depth and limit assay-specific biases. Study-wide conclusions, independent of this receptor: Around 5% of naive CD4, around 4% of naive CD8, 2% to 2.5% of memory CD4, and about 0.4% of memory CD8 clonotypes were shared across several donors. Only blood was sampled, and tissue TCR repertoires likely differ from those in blood. The small number of donors limited the genetic and exposure-history diversity represented. Compared with non-shared clonotypes, clonotypes shared by all four sorted-subset donors had higher generation probabilities. Even with the large sequencing depth, rarefaction of the sorted-subset datasets indicated that sequencing was incomplete. Larger estimated clonotype richness was generally found for naive subsets than for memory subsets. Pairwise subsampling led to the expectation that sequencing depth would affect the degree of clonotype sharing among donors.

Concerning this clone itself: The clone's antigen remains unknown. No qualities accompany the bases; no much larger clone lies one base away.

TCR CDR3 regions were amplified from genomic DNA by multiplex PCR using the deep immunoSEQ assay. Extracted genomic DNA from each cell subset was distributed evenly across all wells of several immunoSEQ 96-well plates, and each plate was treated as a replicate. Each replicate PCR for sorted subsets received about 210 ng genomic DNA, equal to some 32,000 T cell genomes. The purified libraries were quantified using a Qubit 3.0 fluorometer, sized with a Bioanalyzer 2100, and then quantified again using the KAPA Library Quantification kit. Every immunoSEQ 96-well plate was sequenced on a dedicated single-read 150-cycle Illumina NextSeq 550 flow cell. From the authors' description of their analysis: The immunoSEQ output contained only junctional sequences without quality scores, so filtering could not match that applied to full-length reads. Sequences were annotated with PyIR, a Python wrapper for IgBLAST v1.9, and V/J genes and CDR3 were assigned using IMGT germline references. Reads with weak V/J assignments (E-value above 1e-6), missing CDR3, stop codons, out-of-frame junctions, or ambiguous translated residues were removed. A V3J clonotype was defined by an identical inferred V gene, J gene, and CDR3 amino acid sequence. Percentage overlap between repertoires was computed as shared unique clonotypes divided by the size of the smaller repertoire. Three approaches were used to assess repertoire richness: RTK rarefaction, the Chao1 estimator, and Recon v2.1 estimates of unobserved clonotypes. Generation probabilities were computed with OLGA for all TCRbeta clonotypes obtained by the gDNA method from a handful of donors. TCRdb took over this immuneACCESS table, retaining in-frame rearrangements with V and J assigned. Such tables are incomplete; in checked studies, under half of the missing clones stem from an unresolved V gene, and the remainder is unexplained. That table supplies the V and J calls and clone size; D and trimming were determined from the DNA. The sample profile shows 980,000 or so clones; 60% to 85% of them were found once. The ten largest make up approximately 1.5% of the sample.

Including cysteine and phenylalanine, the CDR3 has 17 amino acids. CDR3 DNA is the only sequence kept; it has 51 bases, read in frame from the first base. Germline trimming: 4 bases from V, 3 bases from J; junction bases outside gene matches: 9. CDR1 and CDR2, per the germline V gene, are MNHNS and SASEGT. Donors were healthy HIV-negative adults with no recently reported acute infections or vaccinations. Every donor was a Caucasian adult residing in Nashville, Tennessee, USA. Magnetic negative selection was used to enrich CD4+ T cells, after which naive cells were positively selected on CD45RA and the negative fraction became the memory subset. Blood was collected by leukapheresis, and PBMCs were isolated by Ficoll-Histopaque density gradient centrifugation and then cryopreserved in liquid nitrogen vapor phase. Analytical flow cytometry was used to check the purity and quantity of each magnetically sorted T cell population. Genomic DNA was isolated from every sorted fraction and measured by UV absorbance on a Nanodrop 2000c.

The chain links TRBV6-1 with TRBJ2-3; 11 middle bases align to TRBD1. The source of this sequence is a man aged 18 to 29 in good health. Source material: memory CD4+ T cells sorted from blood. The cell subset or site label, as the study defines it: CD45RA-negative fraction. The CDR3 sequence is CASSVGGTGGGTDTQYF. The nucleotide sequence reads TGTGCCAGCAGTGTGGGCGGGACAGGGGGTGGGACAGATACGCAGTATTTT.